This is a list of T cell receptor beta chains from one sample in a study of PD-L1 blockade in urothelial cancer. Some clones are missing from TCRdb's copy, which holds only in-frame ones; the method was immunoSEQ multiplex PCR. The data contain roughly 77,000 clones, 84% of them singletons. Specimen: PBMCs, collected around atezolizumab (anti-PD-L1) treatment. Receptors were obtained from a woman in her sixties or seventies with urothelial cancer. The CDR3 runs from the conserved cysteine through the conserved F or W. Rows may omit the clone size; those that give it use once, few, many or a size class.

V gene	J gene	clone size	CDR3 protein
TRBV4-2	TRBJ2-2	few	CASSQAPRTGINTGELFF
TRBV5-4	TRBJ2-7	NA	CASSLVGDREQQYF
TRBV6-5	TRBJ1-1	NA	CASSRDREKPEAFF
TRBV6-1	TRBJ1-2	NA	CASTTGDSPSNGYTF
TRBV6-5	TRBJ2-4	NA	CARVTSGGHGHIQYF
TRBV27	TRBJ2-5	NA	CASRATGGVETQYF
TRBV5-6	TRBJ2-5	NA	CASRPAGGASGWETQYF
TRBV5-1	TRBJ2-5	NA	CASSIGLDLETQYF
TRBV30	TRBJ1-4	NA	CAWSVPGPEGKLFF
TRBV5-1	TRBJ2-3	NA	CASSPGTSGGTDTQYF
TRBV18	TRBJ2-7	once	CASSYYRDSSTYEQYF
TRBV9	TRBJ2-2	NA	CASSVEGRTAAGELFF
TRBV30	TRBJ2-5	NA	CAWSGGVQETQYF
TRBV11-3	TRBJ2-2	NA	CASSYDYAGELFF
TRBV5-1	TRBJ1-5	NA	CASSLGDINQPQHF
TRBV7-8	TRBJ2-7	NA	CASSKGLAGEMSEQYF
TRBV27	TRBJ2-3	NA	CAIRRAGSQYF
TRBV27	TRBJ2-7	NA	CASSFRGAMGSYEQYF
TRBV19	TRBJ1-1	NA	CASSIRGVEAGTEAFF
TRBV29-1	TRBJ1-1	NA	CSVERQGEAFF
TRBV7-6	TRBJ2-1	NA	CASSLGGGPLNEQFF
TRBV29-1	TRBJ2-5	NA	CSVEEQVGQYF
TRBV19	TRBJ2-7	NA	CASSIEVAGAYEQYF
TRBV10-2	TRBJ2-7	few	CASSETPRYEQYF
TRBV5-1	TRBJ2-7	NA	CASSLAGGWTYEQYF
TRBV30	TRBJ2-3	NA	CAWSSGQGGADTQYF
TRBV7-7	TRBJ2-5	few	CAIGLGEAQETQYF
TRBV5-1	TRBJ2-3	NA	CASSPDRGHDTQYF
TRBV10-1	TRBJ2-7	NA	CASSERPLKQGGPYEQYF
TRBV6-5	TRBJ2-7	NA	CASSEPGYEQYF
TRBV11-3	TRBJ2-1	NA	CASSLGGTPGNEQFF
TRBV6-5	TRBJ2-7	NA	CASSYSATGAIRRYF
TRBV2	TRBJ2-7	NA	CASADRRGEQYF
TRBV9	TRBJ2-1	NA	CASSSPRGSSYNEQFF
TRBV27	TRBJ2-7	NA	CASRFRGRSEQYF
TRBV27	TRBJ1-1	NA	CASSPGQRRMNTEAFF
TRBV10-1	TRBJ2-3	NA	CASSEGPETQYF
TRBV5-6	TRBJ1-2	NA	CASSLEQGAGYGYTF
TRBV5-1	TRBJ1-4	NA	CASKQGAGVGGFSEKLFF
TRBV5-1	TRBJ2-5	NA	CASSSGTSGRAGETQYF
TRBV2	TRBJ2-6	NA	CASGSGTGSSGANVLTF
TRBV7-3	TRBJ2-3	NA	CASSLSGRTDTQYF
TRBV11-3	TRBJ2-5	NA	CASSTGTSVQETQYF
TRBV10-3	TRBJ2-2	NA	CAIRGDSSVGELFF
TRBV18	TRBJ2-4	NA	CASCKTEAKNIQYF
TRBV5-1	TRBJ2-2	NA	CASSSAGTSGRPVENGELFF
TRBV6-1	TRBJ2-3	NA	CATKTGASSDTQYF
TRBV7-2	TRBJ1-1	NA	CASSSQGGQGVAFF
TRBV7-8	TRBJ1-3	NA	CASRRQLGQGGLAGNTIYF
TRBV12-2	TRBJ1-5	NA	CASRLGYSGDRGLARYSNQPQHF
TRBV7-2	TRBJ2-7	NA	CASSLSGGAAEQYF
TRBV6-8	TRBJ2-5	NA	CASSYSARGLLIETQYF
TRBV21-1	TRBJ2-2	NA	CASSKVGTSGKLSRVLFF